The rows below give T cell receptor beta chains drawn from one sample of a study of T cells in Graves' hyperthyroidism and ophthalmopathy. One entry per CDR3 protein, called by TCRdb with MiXCR from the multiplex PCR reads. The data contain fewer than 650,000 distinct CDR3 sequences, about 46% of them singletons. Material: peripheral blood or thyroid tissue (not recorded which). The receptors derive from an adult woman with Graves' disease, either hyperthyroidism or ophthalmopathy (not recorded which). The CDR3 runs from the conserved cysteine through the conserved F or W. D genes are given only for firm matches. Not all rows give a size; the values are once, few, many and, for expanded clones, a class.

>-|TRBV2|TRBJ2-2|TRBD2
TGTGCCAGCAGCGTAGACCCTAGCGGAACCGGCTACACCGGGGAGCTGTTTTTT
CASSVDPSGTGYTGELFF
>many|TRBV7-3|TRBJ1-1|-
TGTGCCAGCAGCGCGACAGGTCAGGACACTGAAGCTTTCTTT
CASSATGQDTEAFF
>few|TRBV25-1|TRBJ2-6|TRBD1
TGTGCTATCGACAGGGGGCCCGGGGCCAACGTCCTGACTTTC
CAIDRGPGANVLTF
>-|TRBV19|TRBJ1-1|-
TGTGCCAGTAGTCTTACAGGGAGGACTGAAGCTTTCTTT
CASSLTGRTEAFF
>few|TRBV7-9|TRBJ2-5|-
TGTGCCAGCAGCTTATTTTCGTCTGAAGAGACCCAGTACTTC
CASSLFSSEETQYF
>-|TRBV25-1|TRBJ1-3|-
TGTGCCAGCAGTGCCGGGATCCACTCTGGAAACACCATATATTTT
CASSAGIHSGNTIYF
>many|TRBV10-3|TRBJ2-7|-
TGTGCCATCAGTGAGTCAAAGAGCCTCTCCTACGAGCAGTACTTC
CAISESKSLSYEQYF
>few|TRBV7-9|TRBJ1-2|-
TGTGCCAGCAGCTTAGCGCGTGGTACCTATGGCTACACCTTC
CASSLARGTYGYTF
>-|TRBV29-1|TRBJ2-7|TRBD1
TGCAGCGTAACAGGGGCCACTTCCTACGAGCAGTACTTC
CSVTGATSYEQYF
>-|TRBV20-1|TRBJ1-4|-
TGCAGTGCTAGTCCTGCAACTAATGAAAAACTGTTTTTT
CSASPATNEKLFF
>few|TRBV10-2|TRBJ2-7|TRBD2
TGCGCCAGCAGCTTGGATCCGACTAGCAAACCCTACGAGCAGTACTTC
CASSLDPTSKPYEQYF
>few|TRBV4-2|TRBJ2-5|TRBD2
TGTGCCAGCAGCCTCGGGGCTAGCGGTGAGACCCAGTACTTC
CASSLGASGETQYF
>many|TRBV29-1|TRBJ1-4|-
TGCAGCGTTGGGAAACAGGCAACTAATGAAAAACTGTTTTTT
CSVGKQATNEKLFF
>many|TRBV6-5|TRBJ2-7|TRBD1
TGTGCCAGCAGAGGACGGGACAGGGTGGGTTCCGAGCAGTACTTC
CASRGRDRVGSEQYF
>-|TRBV29-1|TRBJ1-2|TRBD1
TGCAGCGTTGAAGGGGACAGGGTTTCCGGGGCGTCGGATGGCTACACCTTC
CSVEGDRVSGASDGYTF
>-|TRBV29-1|TRBJ2-5|TRBD2
TGCAGCGTTGATTCCAGCGGGACTCAAGAGACCCAGTACTTC
CSVDSSGTQETQYF
>-|TRBV29-1|TRBJ1-1|-
TGCAGCGTTGAAGTTGGGCTGGGCAGGGGATTCACTGAAGCTTTCTTT
CSVEVGLGRGFTEAFF
>many|TRBV14|TRBJ1-3|-
TGTGCCAGCACTTCACTGCGCAGCTCCTCTGGAAACACCATATATTTT
CASTSLRSSSGNTIYF
>many|TRBV7-3|TRBJ1-5|TRBD1
TGTGCCAGCAGCCTTTTACTGGACAGGCGACAAGCCAAGCTGAGTCAGCCCCAGCATTTT
CASSLLLDRRQAKLSQPQHF
>-|TRBV6-1|TRBJ2-5|TRBD1
TGTGCCAGCAGTGCCCGCTATGGACCGACAGGGGGATACCAAGAGACCCAGTACTTC
CASSARYGPTGGYQETQYF
>-|TRBV10-3|TRBJ2-3|-
TGTGCCATCCACCCCACAGGGACTGGGGTAGCAGATACGCAGTATTTT
CAIHPTGTGVADTQYF
>many|TRBV5-6|TRBJ1-6|-
TGTGCCAGCAACTCCGACAGACCGGGATCACCCCTCCACTTT
CASNSDRPGSPLHF
>few|TRBV7-2|TRBJ1-2|-
TGTGCCAGCAGCCGAGGGAGGGCTAACTATGGCTACACCTTC
CASSRGRANYGYTF
>-|TRBV10-3|TRBJ1-1|TRBD1
TGTGCCATCAGGGACAGGGGCAGACCTAGCACTGAAGCTTTCTTT
CAIRDRGRPSTEAFF
>-|TRBV2|TRBJ2-5|TRBD2
TGTGCCAGCAGGGCTAGCGGAAACCAAGAGACCCAGTACTTC
CASRASGNQETQYF
>-|TRBV6-2/TRBV6-3|TRBJ1-5|-
TGTGCCAGCCCCGGGGCCCCCGTACTGCCCCAGCATTTT
CASPGAPVLPQHF
>few|TRBV10-3|TRBJ1-5|TRBD1
TGTGCCATCAGTGAGTCGACGGGGACAGGGGCTCAGCCCCAGCATTTT
CAISESTGTGAQPQHF